This T cell receptor (beta chain) was sequenced in a study of cytomegalovirus exposure and HLA in healthy donors. PCR was performed using 60 Vbeta and 13 Jbeta primers. Libraries were prepared by immunoSEQ multiplex PCR; TCRdb keeps only in-frame clonotypes and omits some of them. The sample carries 100,000 to 150,000 clones, about 74% recorded once. Germline V gene sequence: CDR1 KGHSH, CDR2 LQKENI. V lost 2 bases to trimming and J lost 6 bases, with 10 bases between them. This CDR3 spans 14 amino acids. The sequenced material came from PBMCs. This receptor was identified in a male donor in good health and CMV-seronegative. This chain connects TRBV18 to TRBJ1-4; no firm D call. CDR3 sequence: CASSPTRADEKLFF. CDR3 sequence (DNA): TGTGCCAGCTCACCAACGCGAGCGGATGAAAAACTGTTTTTT.